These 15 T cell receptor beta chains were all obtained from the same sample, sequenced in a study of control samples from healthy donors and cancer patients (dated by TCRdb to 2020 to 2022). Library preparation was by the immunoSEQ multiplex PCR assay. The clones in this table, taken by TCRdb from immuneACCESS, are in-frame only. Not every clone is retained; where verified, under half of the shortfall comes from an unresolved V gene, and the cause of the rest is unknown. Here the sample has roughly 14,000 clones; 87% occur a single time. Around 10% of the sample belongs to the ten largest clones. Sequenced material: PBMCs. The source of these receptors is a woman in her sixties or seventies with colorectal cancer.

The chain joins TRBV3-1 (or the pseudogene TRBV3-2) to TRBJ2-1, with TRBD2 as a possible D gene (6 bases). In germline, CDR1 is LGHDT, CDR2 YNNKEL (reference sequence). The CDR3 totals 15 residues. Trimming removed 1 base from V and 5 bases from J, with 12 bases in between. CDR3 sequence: CASSQVTLADNEQFF. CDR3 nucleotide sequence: TGTGCCAGCAGCCAAGTAACATTAGCGGACAATGAGCAGTTCTTC.

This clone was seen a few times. Here the CDR3 reads CASSGESTDTQYF. CDR3 sequence (DNA): TGTGCCAGCAGCGGCGAAAGCACAGATACGCAGTATTTT. The chain links TRBV2 to TRBJ2-3; the D is unclear. This CDR3 has 13 amino acids. Germline V gene sequence: CDR1 SNHLY, CDR2 FYNNEI. V shed 6 bases and J shed 0 bases, with 7 bases lying between them.

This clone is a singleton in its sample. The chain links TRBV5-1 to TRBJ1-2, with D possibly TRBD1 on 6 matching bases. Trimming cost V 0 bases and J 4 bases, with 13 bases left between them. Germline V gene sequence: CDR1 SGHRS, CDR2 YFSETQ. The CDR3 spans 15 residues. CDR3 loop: CASSLGQGSSYGYTF. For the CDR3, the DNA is TGCGCCAGCAGCTTGGGGCAGGGGTCGTCCTATGGCTACACCTTC.

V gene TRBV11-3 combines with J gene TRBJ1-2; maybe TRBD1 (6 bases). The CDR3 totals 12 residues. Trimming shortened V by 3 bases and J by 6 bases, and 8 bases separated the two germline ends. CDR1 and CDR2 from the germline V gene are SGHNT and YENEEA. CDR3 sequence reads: CASSFSGDGYTF. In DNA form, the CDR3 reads TGTGCCAGCAGCTTTTCAGGGGATGGCTACACCTTC.

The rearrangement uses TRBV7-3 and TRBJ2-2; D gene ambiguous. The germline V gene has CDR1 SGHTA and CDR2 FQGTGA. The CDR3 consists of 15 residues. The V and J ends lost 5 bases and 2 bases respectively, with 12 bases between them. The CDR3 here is CASSQRGFNTGELFF. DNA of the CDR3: TGTGCCAGCAGCCAAAGAGGCTTTAACACCGGGGAGCTGTTTTTT.

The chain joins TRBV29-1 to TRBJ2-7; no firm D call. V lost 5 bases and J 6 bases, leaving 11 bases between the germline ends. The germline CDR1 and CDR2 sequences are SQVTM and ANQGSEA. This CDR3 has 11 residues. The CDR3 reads CSVQRLGEQYF. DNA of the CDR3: TGCAGCGTTCAGAGACTCGGCGAGCAGTACTTC.

The CDR3 is CASSLGQDTEAFF. Here the CDR3 DNA reads TGTGCCAGCAGCTTAGGACAGGACACTGAAGCTTTCTTT. The chain is built from TRBV11-2 and TRBJ1-1, with a tentative D call TRBD1 (6 bases). CDR1 and CDR2 (germline): SGHAT, FQNNGV. V was cut by 1 base and J by 3 bases, with 6 bases left in between. The CDR3 covers 13 residues.

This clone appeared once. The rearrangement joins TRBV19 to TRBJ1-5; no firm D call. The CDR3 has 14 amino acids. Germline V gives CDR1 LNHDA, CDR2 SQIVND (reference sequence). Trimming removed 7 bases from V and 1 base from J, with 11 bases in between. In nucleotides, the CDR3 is TGTGCCAGTACACCCCAGGCAAGCAATCAGCCCCAGCATTTT. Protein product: CASTPQASNQPQHF.

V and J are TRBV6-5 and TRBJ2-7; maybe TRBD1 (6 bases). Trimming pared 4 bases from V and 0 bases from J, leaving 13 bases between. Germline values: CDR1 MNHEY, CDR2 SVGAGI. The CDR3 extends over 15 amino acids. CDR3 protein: CASSSTQGVSYEQYF. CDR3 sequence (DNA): TGTGCCAGCAGTTCGACACAGGGAGTCTCCTACGAGCAGTACTTC.

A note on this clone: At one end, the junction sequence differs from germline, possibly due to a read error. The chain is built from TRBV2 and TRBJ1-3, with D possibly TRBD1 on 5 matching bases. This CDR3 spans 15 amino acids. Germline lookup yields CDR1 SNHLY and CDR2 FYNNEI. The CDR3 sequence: CASSGPGSGGTTIYF. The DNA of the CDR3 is TGTGCCAGCAGTGGACCGGGGAGTGGGGGAACCACCATATATTTT.

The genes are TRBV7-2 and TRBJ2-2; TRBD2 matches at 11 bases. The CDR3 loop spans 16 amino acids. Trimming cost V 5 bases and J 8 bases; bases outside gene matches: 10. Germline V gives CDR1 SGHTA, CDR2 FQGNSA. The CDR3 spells CASSPVSGGAGGELFF. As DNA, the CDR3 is TGTGCCAGCAGCCCAGTTAGCGGGGGGGCAGGAGGGGAGCTGTTTTTT.

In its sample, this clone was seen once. Here the CDR3 DNA reads TGTGCCAGCAGATTCCGGGGTTTCACAGATACGCAGTATTTT. Translating gives CASRFRGFTDTQYF. J is TRBJ2-3 and V is TRBV6-5, with a tentative D call TRBD2 (5 bases). V gave up 6 bases and J gave up 2 bases, with 12 bases separating them. The CDR3 sequence is 14 residues long. Germline V gene sequence: CDR1 MNHEY, CDR2 SVGAGI.

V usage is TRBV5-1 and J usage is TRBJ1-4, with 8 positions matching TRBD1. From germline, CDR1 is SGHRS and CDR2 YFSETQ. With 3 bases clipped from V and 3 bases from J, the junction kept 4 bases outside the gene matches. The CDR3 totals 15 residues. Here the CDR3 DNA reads TGCGCCAGCAGCTCGCAGGGGGCGGCTAATGAAAAACTGTTTTTT. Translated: CASSSQGAANEKLFF.

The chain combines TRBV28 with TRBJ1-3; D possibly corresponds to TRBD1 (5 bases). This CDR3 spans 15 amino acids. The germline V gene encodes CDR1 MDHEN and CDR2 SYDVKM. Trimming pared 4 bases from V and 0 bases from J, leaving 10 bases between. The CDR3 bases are TGTGCCAGCAGTTCACAGGTTCTCTCTGGAAACACCATATATTTT. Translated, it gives CASSSQVLSGNTIYF. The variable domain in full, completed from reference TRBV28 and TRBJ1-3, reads DVKVTQSSRYLVKRTGEKVFLECVQDMDHENMFWYRQDPGLGLRLIYFSYDVKMKEKGDIPEGYSVSREKKERFSLILESASTNQTSMYLCASSSQVLSGNTIYFGEGSWLTVV.

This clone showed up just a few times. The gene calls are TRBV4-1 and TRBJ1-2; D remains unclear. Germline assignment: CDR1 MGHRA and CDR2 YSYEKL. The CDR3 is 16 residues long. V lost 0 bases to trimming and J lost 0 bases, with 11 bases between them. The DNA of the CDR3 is TGCGCCAGCAGCCAAGAATTGACACGAGCTAACTATGGCTACACCTTC. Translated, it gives CASSQELTRANYGYTF.